A selection of T cell receptor beta chains follows, all from one sample in a study of cytomegalovirus exposure and HLA in healthy donors. Sequencing was performed with immunoSEQ multiplex PCR; in TCRdb, only in-frame clones are kept and a portion is missing. Among about 69,000 clones, less than 95% were seen once, and the ten largest hold about 0.93%. The material sequenced was PBMCs. The origin of the receptors is a woman aged 18-29 years in good health and CMV-seronegative. The CDR3 runs from the conserved cysteine through the conserved F or W. A D gene is named only where the DNA matches it firmly. Rows may omit the clone size; those that give it use once, few, many or a size class.

J gene: TRBJ2-7
D gene: -
V gene: TRBV7-8
clone size: -
CDR3 protein: CASSNPRGPGVYEQYF
CDR3 DNA: TGTGCCAGCAGCAACCCCAGAGGACCGGGAGTTTACGAGCAGTACTTC

J gene: TRBJ2-5
D gene: TRBD2
V gene: TRBV5-6
clone size: -
CDR3 protein: CASSSLAGGLKETQYF
CDR3 DNA: TGTGCCAGCAGCTCCCTAGCGGGGGGCTTAAAAGAGACCCAGTACTTC

J gene: TRBJ2-3
D gene: TRBD2
V gene: TRBV7-3
clone size: -
CDR3 protein: CASSRLAGGHADTQYF
CDR3 DNA: TGTGCCAGCAGTAGACTAGCGGGGGGGCACGCAGATACGCAGTATTTT

J gene: TRBJ2-3
D gene: -
V gene: TRBV4-3
clone size: -
CDR3 protein: CASSQDRVGEGDTQYF
CDR3 DNA: TGCGCCAGCAGCCAAGATAGGGTGGGAGAGGGAGATACGCAGTATTTT

J gene: TRBJ2-1
D gene: -
V gene: TRBV7-3
clone size: -
CDR3 protein: CASSLTISSSYNEQFF
CDR3 DNA: TGTGCCAGCAGCTTAACCATATCTAGCTCCTACAATGAGCAGTTCTTC

J gene: TRBJ2-3
D gene: -
V gene: TRBV10-2
clone size: -
CDR3 protein: CASSAVSTDTQYF
CDR3 DNA: TGCGCCAGCAGTGCCGTCAGCACAGATACGCAGTATTTT

J gene: TRBJ2-7
D gene: -
V gene: TRBV7-8
clone size: -
CDR3 protein: CASSPRMGVRYEQYF
CDR3 DNA: TGTGCCAGCAGCCCCAGGATGGGAGTCAGGTACGAGCAGTACTTC

J gene: TRBJ1-1
D gene: -
V gene: TRBV7-8
clone size: -
CDR3 protein: CASSSRDTDPEAFF
CDR3 DNA: TGTGCCAGCAGCTCCCGGGACACCGACCCTGAAGCTTTCTTT

J gene: TRBJ2-7
D gene: -
V gene: TRBV7-3
clone size: -
CDR3 protein: CASSLGPGKRVSSYEQYF
CDR3 DNA: TGTGCCAGCAGCTTAGGCCCCGGGAAGCGGGTTTCCTCCTACGAGCAGTACTTC

J gene: TRBJ2-3
D gene: TRBD2
V gene: TRBV4-3
clone size: -
CDR3 protein: CASSQELATTDTQYF
CDR3 DNA: TGCGCCAGCAGCCAGGAACTAGCGACTACAGATACGCAGTATTTT

J gene: TRBJ2-1
D gene: TRBD2
V gene: TRBV11-3
clone size: -
CDR3 protein: CASSLLAGGDEQFF
CDR3 DNA: TGTGCCAGCAGCTTACTAGCGGGAGGCGATGAGCAGTTCTTC

J gene: TRBJ2-1
D gene: TRBD1
V gene: TRBV7-8
clone size: -
CDR3 protein: CASSVPGQEFNEQFF
CDR3 DNA: TGTGCCAGCAGCGTCCCTGGACAGGAGTTCAATGAGCAGTTCTTC

J gene: TRBJ1-4
D gene: TRBD1
V gene: TRBV7-2
clone size: -
CDR3 protein: CASSLAQGAEEKLFF
CDR3 DNA: TGTGCCAGCAGCTTGGCTCAGGGGGCAGAAGAAAAACTGTTTTTT

J gene: TRBJ2-2
D gene: -
V gene: TRBV7-3
clone size: few
CDR3 protein: CASSSQVTGELFF
CDR3 DNA: TGTGCCAGCAGTTCACAGGTTACCGGGGAGCTGTTTTTT

J gene: TRBJ1-5
D gene: TRBD1
V gene: TRBV4-1
clone size: once
CDR3 protein: CASSSPRDRGNQPQHF
CDR3 DNA: TGCGCCAGCAGCTCACCACGGGACAGGGGAAATCAGCCCCAGCATTTT

J gene: TRBJ2-7
D gene: -
V gene: TRBV6-5
clone size: -
CDR3 protein: CASKGGTVSYEQYF
CDR3 DNA: TGTGCCAGCAAAGGGGGGACAGTCTCCTACGAGCAGTACTTC

J gene: TRBJ2-5
D gene: TRBD2
V gene: TRBV9
clone size: -
CDR3 protein: CASSPAGGRETQYF
CDR3 DNA: TGTGCCAGCAGCCCGGCGGGAGGCCGCGAGACCCAGTACTTC

J gene: TRBJ1-2
D gene: -
V gene: TRBV7-8
clone size: few
CDR3 protein: CASSSTTAGVGYGYTF
CDR3 DNA: TGTGCCAGCAGCTCAACCACGGCAGGGGTCGGCTATGGCTACACCTTC

J gene: TRBJ1-3
D gene: TRBD1
V gene: TRBV4-1
clone size: once
CDR3 protein: CASSQDGRGDTIYF
CDR3 DNA: TGCGCCAGCAGCCAAGATGGCAGGGGGGACACCATATATTTT

J gene: TRBJ1-5
D gene: -
V gene: TRBV7-3
clone size: -
CDR3 protein: CASSFFSGLNQPQHF
CDR3 DNA: TGTGCCAGCAGCTTTTTTTCAGGGTTAAATCAGCCCCAGCATTTT

J gene: TRBJ1-3
D gene: -
V gene: TRBV25-1
clone size: few
CDR3 protein: CASSGVGQSSGNTIYF
CDR3 DNA: TGTGCCAGCAGTGGGGTCGGACAGAGCTCTGGAAACACCATATATTTT

J gene: TRBJ2-5
D gene: -
V gene: TRBV7-9
clone size: -
CDR3 protein: CASSPTRAETQYF
CDR3 DNA: TGTGCCAGCAGCCCTACCAGGGCAGAGACCCAGTACTTC

J gene: TRBJ1-6
D gene: TRBD1
V gene: TRBV7-2
clone size: -
CDR3 protein: CASSARDRESPLHF
CDR3 DNA: TGTGCCAGCAGCGCCCGGGACAGGGAATCACCCCTCCACTTT

J gene: TRBJ2-1
D gene: TRBD1
V gene: TRBV4-1
clone size: -
CDR3 protein: CASSQEIGRGLDNEQFF
CDR3 DNA: TGCGCCAGCAGCCAAGAAATCGGTAGGGGGCTGGATAATGAGCAGTTCTTC

J gene: TRBJ2-2
D gene: -
V gene: TRBV5-1
clone size: -
CDR3 protein: CASSLDGGSGELFF
CDR3 DNA: TGCGCCAGCAGCTTGGACGGGGGTTCCGGGGAGCTGTTTTTT

J gene: TRBJ2-7
D gene: -
V gene: TRBV4-1
clone size: -
CDR3 protein: CASSLTVVDVGYEQYF
CDR3 DNA: TGCGCCAGCAGCCTGACAGTCGTGGATGTCGGATACGAGCAGTACTTC

J gene: TRBJ2-7
D gene: -
V gene: TRBV7-9
clone size: -
CDR3 protein: CASSRTVLSYEQYF
CDR3 DNA: TGTGCCAGCAGCCGGACAGTCCTCTCCTACGAGCAGTACTTC

J gene: TRBJ2-3
D gene: -
V gene: TRBV7-3
clone size: -
CDR3 protein: CASSLDGSTDTQYF
CDR3 DNA: TGTGCCAGCAGCTTAGACGGGAGCACAGATACGCAGTATTTT

J gene: TRBJ2-7
D gene: TRBD1
V gene: TRBV19
clone size: -
CDR3 protein: CASSIRDRVYEQYF
CDR3 DNA: TGTGCCAGTAGTATCCGGGACAGGGTCTACGAGCAGTACTTC

J gene: TRBJ2-5
D gene: -
V gene: TRBV6-5
clone size: -
CDR3 protein: CASSSSGAGQETQYF
CDR3 DNA: TGTGCCAGCAGTTCCTCAGGGGCTGGGCAAGAGACCCAGTACTTC

J gene: TRBJ2-4
D gene: TRBD2
V gene: TRBV11-2
clone size: -
CDR3 protein: CASSLVAGGWSKNIQYF
CDR3 DNA: TGTGCCAGCAGCTTAGTGGCGGGAGGGTGGTCCAAAAACATTCAGTACTTC

J gene: TRBJ1-1
D gene: -
V gene: TRBV10-3
clone size: -
CDR3 protein: CAISEDGNKEAFF
CDR3 DNA: TGTGCCATCAGTGAAGACGGGAACAAGGAAGCTTTCTTT

J gene: TRBJ2-7
D gene: -
V gene: TRBV7-2
clone size: -
CDR3 protein: CASSLGRGYEQYF
CDR3 DNA: TGTGCCAGCAGCTTAGGAAGGGGCTACGAGCAGTACTTC

J gene: TRBJ1-4
D gene: -
V gene: TRBV6-6
clone size: -
CDR3 protein: CASSYTAGKEKLFF
CDR3 DNA: TGTGCCAGCAGTTACACAGCAGGGAAGGAAAAACTGTTTTTT

J gene: TRBJ2-3
D gene: TRBD2
V gene: TRBV23-1
clone size: once
CDR3 protein: CASSQERGTSGCTDTQYF
CDR3 DNA: TGCGCCAGCAGTCAGGAACGCGGGACTAGCGGGTGCACAGATACGCAGTATTTT

J gene: TRBJ2-1
D gene: TRBD2
V gene: TRBV9
clone size: -
CDR3 protein: CASSVLAGSSYNEQFF
CDR3 DNA: TGTGCCAGCAGCGTGCTAGCGGGGAGCTCCTACAATGAGCAGTTCTTC

J gene: TRBJ1-1
D gene: TRBD1
V gene: TRBV30
clone size: -
CDR3 protein: CAWATGPTEAFF
CDR3 DNA: TGTGCCTGGGCGACAGGGCCCACTGAAGCTTTCTTT

J gene: TRBJ1-1
D gene: TRBD1
V gene: TRBV2
clone size: -
CDR3 protein: CARDRTGNTEAFF
CDR3 DNA: TGTGCCAGGGACAGGACTGGGAACACTGAAGCTTTCTTT

J gene: TRBJ2-5
D gene: TRBD1
V gene: TRBV7-3
clone size: -
CDR3 protein: CASSLVPGQGQETQYF
CDR3 DNA: TGTGCCAGCAGCCTAGTACCGGGACAGGGACAAGAGACCCAGTACTTC

J gene: TRBJ1-3
D gene: -
V gene: TRBV5-4
clone size: -
CDR3 protein: CASSLSGSSGNTIYF
CDR3 DNA: TGTGCCAGCAGCTTGTCAGGGTCCTCTGGAAACACCATATATTTT

J gene: TRBJ2-1
D gene: TRBD2
V gene: TRBV4-3
clone size: -
CDR3 protein: CASSQGRGGRDEQFF
CDR3 DNA: TGCGCCAGCAGCCAGGGGCGGGGGGGCAGGGATGAGCAGTTCTTC